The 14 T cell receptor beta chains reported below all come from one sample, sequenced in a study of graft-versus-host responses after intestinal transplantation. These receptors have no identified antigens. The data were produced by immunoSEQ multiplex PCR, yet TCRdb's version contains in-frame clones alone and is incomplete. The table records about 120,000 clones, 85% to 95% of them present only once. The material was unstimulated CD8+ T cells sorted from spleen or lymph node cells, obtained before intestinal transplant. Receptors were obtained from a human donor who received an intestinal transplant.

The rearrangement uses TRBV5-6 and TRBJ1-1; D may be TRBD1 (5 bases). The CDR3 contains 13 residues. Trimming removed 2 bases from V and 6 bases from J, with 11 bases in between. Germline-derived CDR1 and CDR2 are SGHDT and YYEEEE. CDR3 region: CASSFPGTPEAFF. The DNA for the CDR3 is TGTGCCAGCAGCTTTCCAGGGACCCCTGAAGCTTTCTTT.

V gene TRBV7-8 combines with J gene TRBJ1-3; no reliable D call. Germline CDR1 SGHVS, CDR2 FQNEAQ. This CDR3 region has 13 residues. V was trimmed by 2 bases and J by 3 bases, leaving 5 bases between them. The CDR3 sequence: CASSLYHGNTIYF. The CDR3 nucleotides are TGTGCCAGCAGCTTATATCATGGAAACACCATATATTTT.

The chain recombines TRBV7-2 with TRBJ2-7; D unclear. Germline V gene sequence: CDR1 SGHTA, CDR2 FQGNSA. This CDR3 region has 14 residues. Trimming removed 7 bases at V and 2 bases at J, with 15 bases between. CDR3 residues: CASIPRVDTYEQYF. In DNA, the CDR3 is TGTGCCAGCATCCCTAGGGTCGATACCTACGAGCAGTACTTC.

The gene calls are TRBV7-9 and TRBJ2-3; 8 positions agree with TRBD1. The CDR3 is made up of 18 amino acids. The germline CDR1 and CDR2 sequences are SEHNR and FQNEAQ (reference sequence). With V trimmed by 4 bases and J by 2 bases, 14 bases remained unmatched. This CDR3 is CASSYTQTGAIITDTQYF. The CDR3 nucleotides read TGTGCCAGCAGCTATACCCAGACAGGGGCGATAATCACAGATACGCAGTATTTT.

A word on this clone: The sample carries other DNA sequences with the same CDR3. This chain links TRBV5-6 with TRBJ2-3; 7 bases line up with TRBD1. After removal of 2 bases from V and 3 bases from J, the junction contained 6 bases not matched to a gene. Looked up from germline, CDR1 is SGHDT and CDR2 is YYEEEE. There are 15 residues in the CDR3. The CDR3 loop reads CASSLRGRGTDTQYF. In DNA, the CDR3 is TGTGCCAGCAGCTTAAGAGGCAGGGGGACAGATACGCAGTATTTT.

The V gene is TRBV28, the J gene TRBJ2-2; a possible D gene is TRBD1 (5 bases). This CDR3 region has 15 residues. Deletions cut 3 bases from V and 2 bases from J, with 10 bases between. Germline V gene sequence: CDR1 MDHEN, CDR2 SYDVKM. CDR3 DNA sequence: TGTGCCAGCAGTTTGGAGACAGTTAACACCGGGGAGCTGTTTTTT. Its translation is CASSLETVNTGELFF.

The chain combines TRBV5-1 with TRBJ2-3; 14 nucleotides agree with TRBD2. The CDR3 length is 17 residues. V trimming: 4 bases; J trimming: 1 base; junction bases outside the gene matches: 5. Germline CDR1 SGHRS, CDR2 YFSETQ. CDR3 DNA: TGCGCCAGCAGCCCGACTAGCGGGAGGGTGGGCACAGATACGCAGTATTTT. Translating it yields CASSPTSGRVGTDTQYF.

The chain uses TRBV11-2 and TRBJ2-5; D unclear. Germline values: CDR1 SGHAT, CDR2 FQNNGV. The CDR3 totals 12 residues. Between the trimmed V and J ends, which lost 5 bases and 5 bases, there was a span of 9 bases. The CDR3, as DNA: TGTGCCAGCAGCGCCACAGTGGAGACCCAGTACTTC. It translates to CASSATVETQYF.

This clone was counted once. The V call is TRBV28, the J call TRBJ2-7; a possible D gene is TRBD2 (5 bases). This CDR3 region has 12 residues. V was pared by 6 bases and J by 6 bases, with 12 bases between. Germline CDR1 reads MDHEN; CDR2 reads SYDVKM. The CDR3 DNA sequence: TGTGCCAGCAGCGGGAAGAGAGGCGAGCAGTACTTC. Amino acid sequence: CASSGKRGEQYF.

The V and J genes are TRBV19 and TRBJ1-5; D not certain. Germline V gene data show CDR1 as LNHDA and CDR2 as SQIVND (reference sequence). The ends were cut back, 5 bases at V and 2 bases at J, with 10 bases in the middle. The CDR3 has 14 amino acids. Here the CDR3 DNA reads TGTGCCAGTAGTGGAGGAAGAGGCAATCAGCCCCAGCATTTT. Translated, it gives CASSGGRGNQPQHF.

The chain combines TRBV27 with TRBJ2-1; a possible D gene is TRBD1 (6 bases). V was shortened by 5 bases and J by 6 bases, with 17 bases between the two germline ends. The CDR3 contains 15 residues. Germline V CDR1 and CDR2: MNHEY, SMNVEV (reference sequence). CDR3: CASSIRGPIVNEQFF. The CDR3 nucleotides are TGTGCCAGCAGTATCAGGGGACCTATAGTCAATGAGCAGTTCTTC.

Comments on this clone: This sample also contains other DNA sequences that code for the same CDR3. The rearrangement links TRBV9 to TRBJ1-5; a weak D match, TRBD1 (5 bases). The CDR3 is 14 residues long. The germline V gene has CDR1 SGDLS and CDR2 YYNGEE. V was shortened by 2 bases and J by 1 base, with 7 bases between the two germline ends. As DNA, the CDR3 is TGTGCCAGCAGCGTGGGGGGGAGCAATCAGCCCCAGCATTTT. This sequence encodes CASSVGGSNQPQHF.

CDR3 region: CASSYYRGDTEAFF. CDR3 nucleotide sequence: TGTGCCAGCAGTTACTACAGGGGGGACACTGAAGCTTTCTTT. The J gene is TRBJ1-1, the V gene TRBV6-5, with 8 bases aligning to TRBD1. CDR3 size: 14 residues. From germline, CDR1 is MNHEY and CDR2 SVGAGI. With 1 base clipped from V and 3 bases from J, the junction kept 1 base outside the gene matches.

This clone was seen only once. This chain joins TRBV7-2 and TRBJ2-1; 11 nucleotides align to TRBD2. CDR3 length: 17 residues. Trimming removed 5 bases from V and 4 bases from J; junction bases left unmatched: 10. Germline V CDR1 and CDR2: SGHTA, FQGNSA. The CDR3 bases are TGTGCCAGCAGCCTTCGGACTAGCGGGCTAGTATACAATGAGCAGTTCTTC. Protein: CASSLRTSGLVYNEQFF.